The T cell receptor beta chain under discussion was sequenced for a study of CD8 T cells in ankylosing spondylitis. The sample holds a few counts of this clonotype. TCRdb reprocessed the 5' RACE reads with MiXCR, giving one entry per CDR3 protein. The sample has about 27,000 distinct CDR3 sequences; 7.9% are singletons. The germline V gene encodes CDR1 SQVTM and CDR2 ANQGSEA. The V end was cut by 6 bases, the J end by 7 bases, with 19 bases between. This CDR3 is built from 14 residues. Material for sequencing was blood. The rearrangement links TRBV29-1 to TRBJ2-1; possibly TRBD1 or TRBD2 for D (5 bases each). The receptor was isolated from a male donor with ankylosing spondylitis or in good health (not recorded which). Written as DNA, the CDR3 is TGCAGCGTCTGGGACCACCGGACGGGGAATGAGCAGTTCTTC. This gives the protein CSVWDHRTGNEQFF.